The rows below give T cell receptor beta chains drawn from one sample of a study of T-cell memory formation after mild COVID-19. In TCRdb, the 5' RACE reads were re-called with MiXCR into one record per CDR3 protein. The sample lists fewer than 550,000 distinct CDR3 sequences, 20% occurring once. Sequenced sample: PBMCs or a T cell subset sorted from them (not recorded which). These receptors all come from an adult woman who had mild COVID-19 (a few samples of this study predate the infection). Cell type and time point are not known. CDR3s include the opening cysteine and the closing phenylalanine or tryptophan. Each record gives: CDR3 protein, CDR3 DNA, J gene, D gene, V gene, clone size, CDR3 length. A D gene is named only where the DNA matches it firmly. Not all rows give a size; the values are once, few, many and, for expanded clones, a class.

CDR3 protein: CASSPDGASGNTIYF; CDR3 DNA: TGTGCCAGCAGCCCGGACGGTGCGTCTGGAAACACCATATATTTT; J gene: TRBJ1-3; D gene: .; V gene: TRBV7-3; clone size: .; CDR3 length: 15
CDR3 protein: CASSLSGVFGYEQYF; CDR3 DNA: TGTGCCAGCAGTTTATCAGGGGTCTTCGGATACGAGCAGTACTTC; J gene: TRBJ2-7; D gene: .; V gene: TRBV27; clone size: .; CDR3 length: 15
CDR3 protein: CASSPGETQETQYF; CDR3 DNA: TGTGCCAGCTCACCCGGCGAGACCCAAGAGACCCAGTACTTC; J gene: TRBJ2-5; D gene: .; V gene: TRBV18; clone size: few; CDR3 length: 14
CDR3 protein: CASSFDRGLGYTF; CDR3 DNA: TGTGCCAGCAGTTTTGACAGGGGGCTAGGCTACACCTTC; J gene: TRBJ1-2; D gene: TRBD1; V gene: TRBV12-3/TRBV12-4; clone size: .; CDR3 length: 13
CDR3 protein: CSARDRGQFYGYTF; CDR3 DNA: TGCAGTGCAAGGGACAGGGGGCAGTTCTATGGCTACACCTTC; J gene: TRBJ1-2; D gene: TRBD1; V gene: TRBV20-1; clone size: few; CDR3 length: 14
CDR3 protein: CASSQDRSGGLTDTQYF; CDR3 DNA: TGCGCCAGCAGCCAAGACCGAAGCGGGGGGCTGACAGATACGCAGTATTTT; J gene: TRBJ2-3; D gene: TRBD2; V gene: TRBV4-1; clone size: few; CDR3 length: 17
CDR3 protein: CASSLEGILYGYTF; CDR3 DNA: TGTGCCAGCAGCTTAGAGGGCATCCTCTATGGCTACACCTTC; J gene: TRBJ1-2; D gene: .; V gene: TRBV7-2; clone size: few; CDR3 length: 14
CDR3 protein: CASRKLQGIANYGYTF; CDR3 DNA: TGTGCCAGCAGAAAGCTACAGGGAATAGCTAACTATGGCTACACCTTC; J gene: TRBJ1-2; D gene: .; V gene: TRBV5-6; clone size: few; CDR3 length: 16
CDR3 protein: CASSQETADTQYF; CDR3 DNA: TGCGCCAGCAGCCAAGAGACGGCAGATACGCAGTATTTT; J gene: TRBJ2-3; D gene: .; V gene: TRBV4-1; clone size: .; CDR3 length: 13
CDR3 protein: CASSGKGLAGSYEQYF; CDR3 DNA: TGCGCCAGCAGCGGTAAGGGACTAGCAGGGTCCTACGAGCAGTACTTC; J gene: TRBJ2-7; D gene: TRBD2; V gene: TRBV4-1; clone size: few; CDR3 length: 16
CDR3 protein: CASSWTSGPTYEQYF; CDR3 DNA: TGTGCCAGCAGTTGGACTAGCGGACCAACCTACGAGCAGTACTTC; J gene: TRBJ2-7; D gene: TRBD2; V gene: TRBV28; clone size: .; CDR3 length: 15
CDR3 protein: CASRMGLGQLYEQYF; CDR3 DNA: TGCGCCAGCAGGATGGGTCTGGGACAGCTGTACGAGCAGTACTTC; J gene: TRBJ2-7; D gene: TRBD1; V gene: TRBV5-1; clone size: few; CDR3 length: 15
CDR3 protein: CASSLALGQISYEQYF; CDR3 DNA: TGTGCCAGCAGCTTAGCGCTGGGGCAAATTTCCTACGAGCAGTACTTC; J gene: TRBJ2-7; D gene: .; V gene: TRBV7-2; clone size: few; CDR3 length: 16
CDR3 protein: CASSLAGARPSNEQFF; CDR3 DNA: TGTGCCAGCAGCTTAGCGGGCGCCAGACCGTCCAATGAGCAGTTCTTC; J gene: TRBJ2-1; D gene: .; V gene: TRBV11-2; clone size: .; CDR3 length: 16
CDR3 protein: CASRPGRTYNEQFF; CDR3 DNA: TGTGCCAGCCGACCGGGACGGACCTACAATGAGCAGTTCTTC; J gene: TRBJ2-1; D gene: .; V gene: TRBV11-3; clone size: few; CDR3 length: 14
CDR3 protein: CSAKGFSWELFF; CDR3 DNA: TGCAGTGCAAAAGGCTTTTCATGGGAGCTGTTTTTT; J gene: TRBJ2-2; D gene: .; V gene: TRBV20-1; clone size: few; CDR3 length: 12
CDR3 protein: CATSPGTSGTDTQYF; CDR3 DNA: TGTGCCACCAGCCCCGGGACTAGCGGCACAGATACGCAGTATTTT; J gene: TRBJ2-3; D gene: TRBD2; V gene: TRBV15; clone size: .; CDR3 length: 15
CDR3 protein: CASSPAYLAGLQETQYF; CDR3 DNA: TGTGCCAGCAGCCCGGCCTATCTAGCGGGACTTCAAGAGACCCAGTACTTC; J gene: TRBJ2-5; D gene: TRBD2; V gene: TRBV16; clone size: few; CDR3 length: 17
CDR3 protein: CASSDIQHRAGNTIYF; CDR3 DNA: TGTGCCAGCAGCGACATCCAACACAGGGCTGGAAACACCATATATTTT; J gene: TRBJ1-3; D gene: .; V gene: TRBV7-9; clone size: .; CDR3 length: 16
CDR3 protein: CASSLQSLSTDTQYF; CDR3 DNA: TGTGCCAGCAGCTTACAATCCCTGTCCACAGATACGCAGTATTTT; J gene: TRBJ2-3; D gene: .; V gene: TRBV9; clone size: many; CDR3 length: 15
CDR3 protein: CASSLAGTVSFNEQFF; CDR3 DNA: TGTGCCAGCAGCTTAGCGGGGACAGTAAGCTTCAATGAGCAGTTCTTC; J gene: TRBJ2-1; D gene: TRBD1; V gene: TRBV7-9; clone size: .; CDR3 length: 16
CDR3 protein: CASGGGAVYGYTF; CDR3 DNA: TGTGCCTCCGGTGGGGGGGCGGTGTATGGCTACACCTTC; J gene: TRBJ1-2; D gene: .; V gene: TRBV24-1; clone size: many; CDR3 length: 13
CDR3 protein: CASSQGIGGPSTDTQYF; CDR3 DNA: TGTGCCAGCAGCCAAGGTATCGGGGGACCTAGCACAGATACGCAGTATTTT; J gene: TRBJ2-3; D gene: .; V gene: TRBV4-2; clone size: .; CDR3 length: 17
CDR3 protein: CASRDYTEAFF; CDR3 DNA: TGTGCCAGCAGGGACTATACTGAAGCTTTCTTT; J gene: TRBJ1-1; D gene: .; V gene: TRBV12-3/TRBV12-4; clone size: few; CDR3 length: 11
CDR3 protein: CATSDFRQDNEQFF; CDR3 DNA: TGTGCCACCAGTGATTTTAGGCAGGACAATGAGCAGTTCTTC; J gene: TRBJ2-1; D gene: .; V gene: TRBV24-1; clone size: few; CDR3 length: 14
CDR3 protein: CASSYLTGGGYGYTF; CDR3 DNA: TGTGCCAGCAGTTACTTAACAGGGGGCGGCTATGGCTACACCTTC; J gene: TRBJ1-2; D gene: TRBD1; V gene: TRBV6-5; clone size: few; CDR3 length: 15
CDR3 protein: CASSSSGTIRETQYF; CDR3 DNA: TGTGCCAGCAGCTCGAGTGGGACAATTAGAGAGACCCAGTACTTC; J gene: TRBJ2-5; D gene: .; V gene: TRBV7-2; clone size: once; CDR3 length: 15
CDR3 protein: CASSPVVVGELYGYTF; CDR3 DNA: TGTGCCAGCTCACCCGTGGTAGTGGGAGAATTATATGGCTACACCTTC; J gene: TRBJ1-2; D gene: .; V gene: TRBV18; clone size: few; CDR3 length: 16
CDR3 protein: CASRKFRGANTGELFF; CDR3 DNA: TGTGCCAGTAGAAAGTTTCGGGGGGCGAACACCGGGGAGCTGTTTTTT; J gene: TRBJ2-2; D gene: TRBD2; V gene: TRBV19; clone size: .; CDR3 length: 16
CDR3 protein: CASSEYRGTSRSGELFF; CDR3 DNA: TGTGCCAGCAGTGAATATCGGGGGACTAGTAGGTCCGGGGAGCTGTTTTTT; J gene: TRBJ2-2; D gene: TRBD2; V gene: TRBV25-1; clone size: few; CDR3 length: 17